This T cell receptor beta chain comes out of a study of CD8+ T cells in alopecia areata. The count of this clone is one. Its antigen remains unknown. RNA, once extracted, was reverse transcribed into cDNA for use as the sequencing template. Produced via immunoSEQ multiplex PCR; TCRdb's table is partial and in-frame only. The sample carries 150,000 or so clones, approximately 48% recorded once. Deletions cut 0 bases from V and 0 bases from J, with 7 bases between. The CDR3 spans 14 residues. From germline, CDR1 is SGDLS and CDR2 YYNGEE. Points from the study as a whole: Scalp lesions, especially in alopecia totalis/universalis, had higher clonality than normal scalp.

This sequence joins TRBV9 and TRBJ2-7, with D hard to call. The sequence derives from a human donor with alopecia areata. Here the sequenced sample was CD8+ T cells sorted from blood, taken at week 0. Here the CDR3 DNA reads TGTGCCAGCAGCGTAGTTGTGGACTCCTACGAGCAGTACTTC. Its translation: CASSVVVDSYEQYF.